The rows below give T cell receptor beta chains drawn from one sample of a study of blood T cells in healthy people across ages. TCRdb processed the 5' RACE reads anew with MiXCR; each CDR3 protein has one entry. The table lists about 1.8 million distinct CDR3 sequences, around 48% of them singletons, with 2.1% in the top ten. The specimen sequenced was blood. The receptors here all came from a middle-aged woman in good health. Both conserved end residues are part of each CDR3. The D gene is left open where the match is weak. Clone size is not always given. Where it is, it says once, few, many or a class for expanded clones.

NA TRBJ1-2 TRBV7-9 TRBD1 TGTGCCAGCAGCACCGGGACAGGGTGGCGGGCTAACTATGGCTACACCTTC CASSTGTGWRANYGYTF
NA TRBJ1-1 TRBV11-1 NA TGTGCCAGCAGCTCACGGACGGGTCGAGCCACTGAAGCTTTCTTT CASSSRTGRATEAFF
NA TRBJ2-1 TRBV28 TRBD1 TGTGCCAGCATCGACAGGGGGAGAAATGAGCAGTTCTTC CASIDRGRNEQFF
NA TRBJ2-5 TRBV7-9 TRBD1 TGCGCCAGCACCCAGGGGGACGCCGGGCAAGAGACCCAGTACTTC CASTQGDAGQETQYF
once TRBJ2-1 TRBV7-8 NA TGTGCCAGCAGCTTAGCGGCCCCTAGCTATGAGCAGTTCTTC CASSLAAPSYEQFF
few TRBJ2-5 TRBV7-6 NA TGTGCCAGCAGCTTAGACCCTTCGGACGGAGGGAGAGCCCAAGAGACCCAGTACTTC CASSLDPSDGGRAQETQYF
NA TRBJ2-3 TRBV4-2 NA TGTGCCAGCAGCCAAGATTCGGGCAGGGGAACAGATACGCAGTATTTT CASSQDSGRGTDTQYF
NA TRBJ2-7 TRBV6-2/TRBV6-3 TRBD1 TGTGCCAGCAAAGATGTGGGGACAGAGTCCTACGAGCAGTACTTC CASKDVGTESYEQYF
NA TRBJ2-1 TRBV5-1 NA TGCGCCAGCAGCTTGTTCGTCAGGGGGGTTTCCTACAATGAGCAGTTCTTC CASSLFVRGVSYNEQFF
few TRBJ2-5 TRBV6-2/TRBV6-3 TRBD2 TGTGCCAGCAGTTACGAGATAGCGGGGGCACAAGAGACCCAGTACTTC CASSYEIAGAQETQYF
NA TRBJ1-2 TRBV6-5 TRBD1 TGTGCCAGCAGTGGGCCAGGGGGCCTTGGCTACACCTTC CASSGPGGLGYTF
NA TRBJ2-7 TRBV7-6 NA TGTGCCAGCAGTCTAGAGGAGGGAGCCGAGCAGTACTTC CASSLEEGAEQYF
few TRBJ2-4 TRBV7-2 TRBD2 TGTGCCAGCAGGCTAGCGGGGGTACAAATGGGCATTCAGTACTTC CASRLAGVQMGIQYF
NA TRBJ2-5 TRBV5-1 TRBD1 TGCGCCAGCAGCTTGGAGGGGACAGGGGAAGAGACCCAGTACTTC CASSLEGTGEETQYF
few TRBJ2-5 TRBV28 TRBD2 TGTGCCAGCACCCGGGGGGGAAGGGAAGAGACCCAGTACTTC CASTRGGREETQYF
NA TRBJ2-6 TRBV28 NA TGTGCCAGCAGTTCCTCGGACAGCCTCTCTGGGGCCAACGTCCTGACTTTC CASSSSDSLSGANVLTF
NA TRBJ1-2 TRBV6-5 TRBD1 TGTGCCAGCAGTTACTCACCGGGACAGGCTAATGGCTACACCTTC CASSYSPGQANGYTF
NA TRBJ2-7 TRBV12-3/TRBV12-4 NA TGTGCCAGCAGTGTGGTCGGGACCTCCTACGAGCAGTACTTC CASSVVGTSYEQYF
NA TRBJ2-6 TRBV7-2 NA TGTGCCAGCACCTTTGGTTCGGGCTCTGGGGCCAACGTCCTGACTTTC CASTFGSGSGANVLTF
NA TRBJ2-2 TRBV6-2/TRBV6-3 NA TGTGCCACCAACACCGGGGAGCTGTTTTTT CATNTGELFF
NA TRBJ2-5 TRBV6-2/TRBV6-3 NA TGTGCCAGCAGACTGGGGTTAAAAGAGACCCAGTACTTC CASRLGLKETQYF
NA TRBJ2-3 TRBV27 TRBD2 TGTGCCAGCAGTCCATGGACTAGCGGAGATACGCAGTATTTT CASSPWTSGDTQYF
NA TRBJ1-2 TRBV29-1 NA TGCAGCGTCGACCACTCTAACTATGGCTACACCTTC CSVDHSNYGYTF
many TRBJ2-3 TRBV7-2 NA TGTGCCAGCAGCTTAGACCTCTCCACAGATACGCAGTATTTT CASSLDLSTDTQYF
many TRBJ2-5 TRBV7-2 TRBD1 TGTGCCAGCAGCTTAGCGGTGGCAGGGGGTCAGGAGACCCAGTACTTC CASSLAVAGGQETQYF
NA TRBJ1-2 TRBV28 NA TGTGCCAGCAGTTTTCAGGGGCCCTTCTATGGCTACACCTTC CASSFQGPFYGYTF
few TRBJ1-4 TRBV7-9 NA TGTGCCAGCAGCTTACGCGGAGACCTTAATGAAAAACTGTTTTTT CASSLRGDLNEKLFF
NA TRBJ2-7 TRBV13 NA TGTGCCAGCAGCTCATCGGGGCCCAAACGCTACGAGCAGTACTTC CASSSSGPKRYEQYF
NA TRBJ1-1 TRBV7-6 TRBD1 TGTGCCAGCAGCTTAGCGGGACAGGGGGCTGAAGCTTTCTTT CASSLAGQGAEAFF
NA TRBJ2-7 TRBV6-5 NA TGTGCCAGCAGACCCGCCCTGGACAGAATTAGCGAGCAGTACTTC CASRPALDRISEQYF
NA TRBJ2-2 TRBV7-9 TRBD2 TGTGCCAGCAGAGTAGCGGGGAATTCCGGGGAGCTGTTTTTT CASRVAGNSGELFF
few TRBJ1-2 TRBV20-1 NA TGCAGTGCTAGAGATCCGTCCAGCAGCCCCTATGGCTACACCTTC CSARDPSSSPYGYTF
NA TRBJ1-5 TRBV6-2/TRBV6-3 NA TGTGCCAGCATCGAAACCCCCCAGGGGTTTCAGCCCCAGCATTTT CASIETPQGFQPQHF
NA TRBJ2-3 TRBV29-1 TRBD2 TGCAGCGTTGAAGGGCGACTAGCGGGGGGCCGAACCACAGATACGCAGTATTTT CSVEGRLAGGRTTDTQYF
NA TRBJ1-2 TRBV6-5 NA TGTGCCAGCAGTTACTCGTTGGTCAGGGACTATGGCTACACCTTC CASSYSLVRDYGYTF